This T cell receptor beta chain was obtained from a study of shared clonotypes between healthy human individuals. Findings of the study overall: Shared clonotypes: approximately 5.3% naive CD4, about 3.3% naive CD8, around 2.4% memory CD4, under 0.45% memory CD8.

Naive CD8 cells lacked CD45RO, underwent positive selection for CCR7 and left out terminally differentiated effector memory CD45RA+ cells. With respect to this clone: Its antigen is unidentified.

Only in-frame clones appear in the TCRdb table, and some are missing; sequencing was by immunoSEQ multiplex PCR. The repertoire holds about 2.1 million clones, 80% to 95% seen once, with approximately 1.6% in the top ten. This TCR came from a man aged 18 to 29 in good health. Some clones in this sample may be carry-over from other donors' samples. The source material was naive CD8+ T cells from PBMCs.

The CDR3 reads CASSPPEMWGSSYNEQFF. The CDR3 coding sequence is TGCGCCAGCAGCCCACCCGAAATGTGGGGGAGCTCCTACAATGAGCAGTTCTTC. The J gene is TRBJ2-1, the V gene TRBV5-1; TRBD1 or TRBD2 may be the D gene (5 bases each). Germline CDR1 is SGHRS and CDR2 is YFSETQ. The CDR3 sequence is 18 residues long. V was cut by 4 bases and J by 0 bases, with 20 bases left in between.